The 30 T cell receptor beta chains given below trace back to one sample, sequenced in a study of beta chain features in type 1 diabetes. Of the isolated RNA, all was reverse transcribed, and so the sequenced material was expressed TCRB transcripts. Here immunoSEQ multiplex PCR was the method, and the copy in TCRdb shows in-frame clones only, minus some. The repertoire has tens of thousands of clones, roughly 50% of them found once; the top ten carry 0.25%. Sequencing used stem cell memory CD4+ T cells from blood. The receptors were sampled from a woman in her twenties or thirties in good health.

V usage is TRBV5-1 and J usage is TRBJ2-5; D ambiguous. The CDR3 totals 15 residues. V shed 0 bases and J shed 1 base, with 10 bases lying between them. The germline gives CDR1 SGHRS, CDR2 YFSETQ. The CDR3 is CASSLGDSGQETQYF. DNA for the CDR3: TGCGCCAGCAGCTTGGGAGACTCCGGCCAAGAGACCCAGTACTTC.

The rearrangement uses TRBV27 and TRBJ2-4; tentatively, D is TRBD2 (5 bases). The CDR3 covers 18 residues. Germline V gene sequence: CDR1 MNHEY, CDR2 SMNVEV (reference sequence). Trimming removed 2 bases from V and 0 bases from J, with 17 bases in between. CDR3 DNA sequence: TGTGCCAGCAGTTTACGCCCCTCCGGCGGGCTAGCCAAAAACATTCAGTACTTC. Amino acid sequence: CASSLRPSGGLAKNIQYF.

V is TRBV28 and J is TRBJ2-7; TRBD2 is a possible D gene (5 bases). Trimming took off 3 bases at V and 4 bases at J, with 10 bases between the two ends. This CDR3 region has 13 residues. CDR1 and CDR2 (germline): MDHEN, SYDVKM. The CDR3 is CASSFLGGYEQYF. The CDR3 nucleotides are TGTGCCAGCAGTTTCTTGGGCGGGTACGAGCAGTACTTC.

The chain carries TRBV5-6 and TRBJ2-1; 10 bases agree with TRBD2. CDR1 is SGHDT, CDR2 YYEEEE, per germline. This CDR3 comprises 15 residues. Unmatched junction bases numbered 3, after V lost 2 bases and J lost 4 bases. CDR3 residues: CASSLGLADYNEQFF. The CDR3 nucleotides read TGTGCCAGCAGCTTAGGACTAGCGGATTACAATGAGCAGTTCTTC.

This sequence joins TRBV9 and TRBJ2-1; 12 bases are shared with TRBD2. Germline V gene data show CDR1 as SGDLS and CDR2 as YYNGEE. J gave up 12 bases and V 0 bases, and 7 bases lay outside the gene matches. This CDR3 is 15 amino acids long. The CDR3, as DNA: TGTGCCAGCAGCGTAGCTAGCGGGAGGGCCGTTGGGCAGTTCTTC. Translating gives CASSVASGRAVGQFF.

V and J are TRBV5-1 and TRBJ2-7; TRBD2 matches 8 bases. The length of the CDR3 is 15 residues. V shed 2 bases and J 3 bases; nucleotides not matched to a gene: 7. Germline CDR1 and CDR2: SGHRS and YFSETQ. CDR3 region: CASSFSAGGLYEQYF. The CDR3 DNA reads TGCGCCAGCAGCTTCTCGGCGGGAGGCCTCTACGAGCAGTACTTC. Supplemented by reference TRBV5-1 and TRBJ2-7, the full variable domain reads KAGVTQTPRYLIKTRGQQVTLSCSPISGHRSVSWYQQTPGQGLQFLFEYFSETQRNKGNFPGRFSGRQFSNSRSEMNVSTLELGDSALYLCASSFSAGGLYEQYFGPGTRLTVT.

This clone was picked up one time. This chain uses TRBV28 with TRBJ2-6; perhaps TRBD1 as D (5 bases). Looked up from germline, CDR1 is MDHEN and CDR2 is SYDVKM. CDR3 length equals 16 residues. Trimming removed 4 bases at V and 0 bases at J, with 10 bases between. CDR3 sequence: CASSSTRGSGANVLTF. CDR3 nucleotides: TGTGCCAGCAGTTCCACAAGGGGCTCTGGGGCCAACGTCCTGACTTTC.

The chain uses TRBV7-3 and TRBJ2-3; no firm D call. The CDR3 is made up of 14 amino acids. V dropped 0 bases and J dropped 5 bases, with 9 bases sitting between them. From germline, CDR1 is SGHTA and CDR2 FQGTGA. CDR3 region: CASSLTTTIDTQYF. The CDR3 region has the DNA TGTGCCAGCAGCTTAACAACAACGATAGATACGCAGTATTTT.

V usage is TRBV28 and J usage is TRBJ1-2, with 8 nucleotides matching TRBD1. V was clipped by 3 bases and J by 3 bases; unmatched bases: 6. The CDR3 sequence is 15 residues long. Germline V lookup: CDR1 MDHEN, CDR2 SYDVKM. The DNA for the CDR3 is TGTGCCAGCAGTTTTAGACAGGGGTTTTACTATGGCTACACCTTC. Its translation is CASSFRQGFYYGYTF.

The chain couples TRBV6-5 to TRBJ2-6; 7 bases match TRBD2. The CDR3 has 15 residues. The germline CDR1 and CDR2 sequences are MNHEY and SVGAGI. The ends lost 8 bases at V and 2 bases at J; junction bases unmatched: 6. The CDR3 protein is CASSSGGAGANVLTF. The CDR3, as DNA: TGTGCCAGCTCCTCGGGGGGAGCTGGGGCCAACGTCCTGACTTTC.

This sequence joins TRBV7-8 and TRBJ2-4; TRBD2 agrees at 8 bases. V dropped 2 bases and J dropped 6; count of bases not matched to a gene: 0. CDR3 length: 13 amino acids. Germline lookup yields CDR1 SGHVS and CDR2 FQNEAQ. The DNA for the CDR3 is TGTGCCAGCAGCTTAACTAGCGGAAACATTCAGTACTTC. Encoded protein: CASSLTSGNIQYF.

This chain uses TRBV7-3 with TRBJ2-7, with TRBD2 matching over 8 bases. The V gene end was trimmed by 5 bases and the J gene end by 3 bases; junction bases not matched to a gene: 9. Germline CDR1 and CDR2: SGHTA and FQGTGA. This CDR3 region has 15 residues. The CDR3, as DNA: TGTGCCAGCAGCCCTCGGGCTAGCGGGCTCTACGAGCAGTACTTC. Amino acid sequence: CASSPRASGLYEQYF.

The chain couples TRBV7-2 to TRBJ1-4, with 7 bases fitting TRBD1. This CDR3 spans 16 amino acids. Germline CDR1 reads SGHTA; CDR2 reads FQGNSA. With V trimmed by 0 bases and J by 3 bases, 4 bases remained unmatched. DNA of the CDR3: TGTGCCAGCAGCTTAGCCCGACAGGGCCCTAATGAAAAACTGTTTTTT. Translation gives CASSLARQGPNEKLFF.

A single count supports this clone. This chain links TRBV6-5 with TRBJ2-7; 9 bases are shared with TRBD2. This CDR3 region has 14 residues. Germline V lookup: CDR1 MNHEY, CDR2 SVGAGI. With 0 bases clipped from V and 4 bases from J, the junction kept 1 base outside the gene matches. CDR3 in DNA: TGTGCCAGCAGTTACTCTAGCGGGGGATACGAGCAGTACTTC. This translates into CASSYSSGGYEQYF.

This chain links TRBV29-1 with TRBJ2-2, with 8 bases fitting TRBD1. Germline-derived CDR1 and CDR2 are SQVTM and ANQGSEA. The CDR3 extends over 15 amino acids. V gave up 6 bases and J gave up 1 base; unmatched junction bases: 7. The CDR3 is CSVPLGTGNTGELFF. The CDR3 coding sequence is TGCAGCGTCCCCCTGGGGACAGGGAACACCGGGGAGCTGTTTTTT.

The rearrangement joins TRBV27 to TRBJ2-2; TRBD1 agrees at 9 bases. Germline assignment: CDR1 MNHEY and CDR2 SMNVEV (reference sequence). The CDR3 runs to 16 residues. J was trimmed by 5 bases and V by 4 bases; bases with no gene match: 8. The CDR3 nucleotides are TGTGCCAGCAGTTCAGTAGGACAGGGGAGGACCGGGGAGCTGTTTTTT. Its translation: CASSSVGQGRTGELFF.

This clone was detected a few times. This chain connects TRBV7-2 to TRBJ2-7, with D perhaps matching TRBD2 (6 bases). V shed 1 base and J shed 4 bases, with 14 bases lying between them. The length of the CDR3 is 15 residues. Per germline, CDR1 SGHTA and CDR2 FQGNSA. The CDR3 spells CASSLGASASYEQYF. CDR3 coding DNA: TGTGCCAGCAGCTTAGGGGCTAGCGCCTCTTACGAGCAGTACTTC.

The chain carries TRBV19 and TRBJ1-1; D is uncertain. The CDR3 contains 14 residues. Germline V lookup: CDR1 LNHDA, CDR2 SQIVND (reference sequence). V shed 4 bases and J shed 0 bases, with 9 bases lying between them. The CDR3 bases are TGTGCCAGTAGTAGATGGGCTGTGAACACTGAAGCTTTCTTT. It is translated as CASSRWAVNTEAFF.

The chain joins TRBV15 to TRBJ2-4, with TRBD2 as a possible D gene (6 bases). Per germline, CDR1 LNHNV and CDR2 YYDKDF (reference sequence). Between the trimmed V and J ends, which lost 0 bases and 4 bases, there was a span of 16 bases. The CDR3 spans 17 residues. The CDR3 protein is CATSRDFGGTVKNIQYF. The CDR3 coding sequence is TGTGCCACCAGCAGAGACTTTGGCGGGACGGTAAAAAACATTCAGTACTTC.

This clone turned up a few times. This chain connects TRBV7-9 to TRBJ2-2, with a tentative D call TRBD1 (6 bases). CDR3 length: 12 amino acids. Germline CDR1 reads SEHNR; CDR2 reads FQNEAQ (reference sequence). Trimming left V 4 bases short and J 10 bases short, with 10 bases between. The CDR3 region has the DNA TGTGCCAGCAGCTCCGACAGGACGGAGCTGTTTTTT. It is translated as CASSSDRTELFF.

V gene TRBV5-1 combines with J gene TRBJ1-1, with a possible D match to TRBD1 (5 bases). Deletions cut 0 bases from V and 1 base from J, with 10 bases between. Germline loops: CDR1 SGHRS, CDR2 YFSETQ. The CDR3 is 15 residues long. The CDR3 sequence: CASSLGLTENTEAFF. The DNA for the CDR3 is TGCGCCAGCAGCTTGGGGTTGACAGAGAACACTGAAGCTTTCTTT. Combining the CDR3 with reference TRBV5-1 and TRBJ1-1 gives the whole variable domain KAGVTQTPRYLIKTRGQQVTLSCSPISGHRSVSWYQQTPGQGLQFLFEYFSETQRNKGNFPGRFSGRQFSNSRSEMNVSTLELGDSALYLCASSLGLTENTEAFFGQGTRLTVV.

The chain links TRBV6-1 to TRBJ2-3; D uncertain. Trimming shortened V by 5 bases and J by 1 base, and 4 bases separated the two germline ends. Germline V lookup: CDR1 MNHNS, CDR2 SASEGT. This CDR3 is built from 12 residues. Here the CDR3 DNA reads TGTGCCAGCAGTAGCCGCACAGATACGCAGTATTTT. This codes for CASSSRTDTQYF.

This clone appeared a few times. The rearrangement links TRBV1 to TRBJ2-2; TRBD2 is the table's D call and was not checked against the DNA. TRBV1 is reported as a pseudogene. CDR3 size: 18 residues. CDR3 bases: TGCACCAGCAGCCAAGCGTTACCGGGACTAAAGAACACCGGGGAGCTGTTTTTT. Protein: CTSSQALPGLKNTGELFF.

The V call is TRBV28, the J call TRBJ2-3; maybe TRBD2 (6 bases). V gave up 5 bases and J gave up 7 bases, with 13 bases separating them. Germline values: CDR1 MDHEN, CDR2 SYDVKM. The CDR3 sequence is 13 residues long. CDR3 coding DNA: TGTGCCAGCAGTGGGGGGACGTTGAATACGCAGTATTTT. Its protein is CASSGGTLNTQYF.

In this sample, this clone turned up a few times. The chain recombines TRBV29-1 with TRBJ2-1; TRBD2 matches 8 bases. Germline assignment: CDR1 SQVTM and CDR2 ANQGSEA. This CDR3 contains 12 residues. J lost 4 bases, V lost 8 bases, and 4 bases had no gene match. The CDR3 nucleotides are TGCAGCACTAGCGGAGAATACAATGAGCAGTTCTTC. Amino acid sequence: CSTSGEYNEQFF.

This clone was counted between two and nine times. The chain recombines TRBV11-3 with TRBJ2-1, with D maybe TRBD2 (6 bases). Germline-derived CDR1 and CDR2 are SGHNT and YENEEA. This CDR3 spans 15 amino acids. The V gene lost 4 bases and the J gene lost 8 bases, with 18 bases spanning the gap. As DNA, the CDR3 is TGTGCCAGCAGCTCGTCGACTAGGTCTCACGATGAGCAGTTCTTC. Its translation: CASSSSTRSHDEQFF.

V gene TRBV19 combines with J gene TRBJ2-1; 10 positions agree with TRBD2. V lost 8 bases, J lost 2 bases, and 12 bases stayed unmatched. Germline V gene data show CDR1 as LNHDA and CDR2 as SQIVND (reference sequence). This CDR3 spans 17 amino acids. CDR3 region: CASGGGSGRRTYNEQFF. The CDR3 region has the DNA TGTGCCAGTGGGGGGGGTAGCGGGAGGCGGACCTACAATGAGCAGTTCTTC.

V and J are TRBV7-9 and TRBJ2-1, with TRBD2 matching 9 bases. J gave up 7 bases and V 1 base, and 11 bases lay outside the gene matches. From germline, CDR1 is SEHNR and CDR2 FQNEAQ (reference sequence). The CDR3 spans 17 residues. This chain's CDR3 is CASSLVGREGRVNEQFF. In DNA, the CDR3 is TGTGCCAGCAGCTTAGTTGGGCGGGAGGGCCGGGTAAATGAGCAGTTCTTC.

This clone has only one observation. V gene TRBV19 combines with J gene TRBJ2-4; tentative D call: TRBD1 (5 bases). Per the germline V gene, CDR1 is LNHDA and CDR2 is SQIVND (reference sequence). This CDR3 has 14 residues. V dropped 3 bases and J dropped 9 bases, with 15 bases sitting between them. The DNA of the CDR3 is TGTGCCAGTAGTATCCTAGGGGATGGTGGCATTCAGTACTTC. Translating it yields CASSILGDGGIQYF.

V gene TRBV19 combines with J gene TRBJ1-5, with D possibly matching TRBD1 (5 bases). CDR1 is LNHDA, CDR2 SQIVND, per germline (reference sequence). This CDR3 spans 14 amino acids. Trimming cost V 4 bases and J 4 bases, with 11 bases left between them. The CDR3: CASSTSGGNQPQHF. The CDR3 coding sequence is TGTGCCAGTAGTACCAGCGGGGGGAATCAGCCCCAGCATTTT.